This T cell receptor (beta chain) was recovered during a study of blood T cells in healthy people across ages. The CDR3 extends over 15 amino acids. The V gene's germline CDR1 is SGHRS and CDR2 YFSETQ. The V and J ends lost 4 bases and 4 bases respectively, with 16 bases between them. In its sample, this clonotype was seen a few times. A sample-barcoded 5' primer and a J-beta primer mix were used in a second PCR of roughly 7 to 12 cycles. From the 5' RACE reads, TCRdb called clonotypes with MiXCR, one entry per CDR3 protein. The sample carries 1.5 million to 2 million distinct CDR3 sequences, 28% recorded once.

The gene calls are TRBV5-1 and TRBJ2-3; D may match TRBD1 or TRBD2 (5 bases each). The sample comprised blood. The TCR originated in a woman aged 25-40 years in good health. CDR3 nucleotide sequence: TGCGCCAGCAGCCCCTGGGGGACCATCTCAGATACGCAGTATTTT. As protein: CASSPWGTISDTQYF. Looking up the rest from reference TRBV5-1 and TRBJ2-3 gives the full variable domain: KAGVTQTPRYLIKTRGQQVTLSCSPISGHRSVSWYQQTPGQGLQFLFEYFSETQRNKGNFPGRFSGRQFSNSRSEMNVSTLELGDSALYLCASSPWGTISDTQYFGPGTRLTVL.